This TCR beta chain was profiled in a study of blood T cells in healthy people across ages. This clonotype was found a few times. What it recognizes is unknown. General study results and limits: Because sorting was not performed, PBMCs prevented conclusive naive versus antigen-experienced comparison.

The CDR3 runs to 16 residues. Trimming took off 4 bases at V and 7 bases at J, with 19 bases between the two ends. The germline V gene encodes CDR1 LGHDT and CDR2 YNNKEL (reference sequence). Then a second PCR, running about 6 to 12 cycles, was carried out with a sample-barcoded 5' primer and a J-beta primer mix. TCRdb itself ran the 5' RACE reads through MiXCR, one entry per CDR3 protein. The table includes 800,000 to 950,000 distinct CDR3 sequences, about 36% detected once. The sequenced material came from blood. The receptor was isolated from a man between 18 and 35 years old in good health. The chain has TRBV3-1 and TRBJ1-4, with a tentative D call TRBD1 (6 bases). The CDR3 reads CASSPRAGGPGEKLFF. In DNA form, the CDR3 reads TGTGCCAGCAGCCCTCGCGCTGGGGGGCCGGGTGAAAAACTGTTTTTT.